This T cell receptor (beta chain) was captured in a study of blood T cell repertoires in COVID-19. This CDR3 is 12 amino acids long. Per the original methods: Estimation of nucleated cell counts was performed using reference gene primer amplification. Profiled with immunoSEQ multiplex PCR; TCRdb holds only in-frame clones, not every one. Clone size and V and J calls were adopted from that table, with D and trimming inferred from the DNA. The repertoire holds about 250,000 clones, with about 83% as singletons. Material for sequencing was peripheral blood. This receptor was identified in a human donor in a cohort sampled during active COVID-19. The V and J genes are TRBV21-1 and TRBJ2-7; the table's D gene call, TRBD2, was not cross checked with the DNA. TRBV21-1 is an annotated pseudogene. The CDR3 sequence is CASRASGYEQYF. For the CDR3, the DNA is TGTGCCAGCAGGGCTAGCGGCTACGAGCAGTACTTC.